The rows below give T cell receptor beta chains drawn from one sample of a study of blood T cells in healthy people across ages. TCRdb re-called the 5' RACE reads with MiXCR, one entry per CDR3 protein. In the table there are over 950,000 distinct CDR3 sequences, 35% to 40% of which are singletons. The sample taken for sequencing was blood. These receptors came from a man aged 18 to 29 in good health. Each CDR3 is given with its conserved first and last residue. The order of the fields is J gene, clone size, D gene, V gene, CDR3 protein, CDR3 DNA. D genes are given only for firm matches. The size entry is marked missing in some rows and otherwise reads once, few, many or a size class.

TRBJ1-2 | NA | TRBD1 | TRBV20-1 | CSATTGYDGHTF | TGCAGTGCAACGACAGGGTACGATGGCCACACCTTC
TRBJ1-2 | few | TRBD1 | TRBV5-6 | CASSWGTGHSNYGYTF | TGTGCCAGCAGCTGGGGGACAGGTCATTCTAACTATGGCTACACCTTC
TRBJ2-6 | many | NA | TRBV10-3 | CAIKTSEVPFSGANVLTF | TGTGCCATCAAAACCTCCGAGGTCCCCTTCTCTGGGGCCAACGTCCTGACTTTC
TRBJ2-1 | NA | TRBD1 | TRBV5-5 | CASSLEGQDYNEQFF | TGTGCCAGCAGCTTGGAGGGACAGGATTACAATGAGCAGTTCTTC
TRBJ2-3 | few | NA | TRBV27 | CASTGLGTQYF | TGTGCCAGCACCGGGTTGGGCACGCAGTATTTT
TRBJ1-2 | NA | NA | TRBV27 | CASRPQGPFYGYTF | TGTGCCAGCAGACCTCAGGGGCCCTTCTATGGCTACACCTTC
TRBJ2-3 | NA | TRBD2 | TRBV12-3/TRBV12-4 | CASSLTSGRTDTEYF | TGTGCCAGCAGTTTAACTAGCGGGCGCACAGATACGGAGTATTTT
TRBJ1-2 | few | NA | TRBV6-6 | CASSFRDNIGYTF | TGTGCCAGCAGTTTCCGGGACAATATAGGCTACACCTTC
TRBJ2-3 | NA | TRBD1 | TRBV6-5 | CASSYGTGLLDTQYF | TGTGCCAGCAGTTACGGGACAGGTCTGCTAGATACGCAGTATTTT
TRBJ2-7 | NA | NA | TRBV6-6 | CASSYSADTYEQYF | TGTGCCAGCAGTTACTCAGCAGATACCTACGAGCAGTACTTC
TRBJ2-3 | NA | TRBD2 | TRBV20-1 | CSVEPDGGTDTQYF | TGCAGTGTCGAGCCGGACGGGGGGACAGATACGCAGTATTTT
TRBJ2-1 | NA | TRBD2 | TRBV14 | CASSQDSPGGAYNEQFF | TGTGCCAGCAGCCAAGATTCGCCCGGGGGGGCCTACAATGAGCAGTTCTTC
TRBJ1-1 | NA | TRBD1 | TRBV4-3 | CASSSGTGGGTEAFF | TGCGCCAGCAGTTCCGGGACAGGGGGCGGCACTGAAGCTTTCTTT
TRBJ2-3 | NA | TRBD1 | TRBV6-2/TRBV6-3 | CASSSGTGGVDTQYF | TGTGCCAGCAGTTCCGGGACAGGGGGAGTAGATACGCAGTATTTT
TRBJ2-1 | few | TRBD1 | TRBV24-1 | CATSLPSGGIYNEQFF | TGTGCCACCAGCCTACCCTCAGGGGGCATCTACAATGAGCAGTTCTTC
TRBJ2-4 | NA | NA | TRBV12-3/TRBV12-4 | CASSLEGVEYF | TGTGCCAGCAGTTTGGAAGGCGTAGAGTACTTC
TRBJ1-1 | few | NA | TRBV20-1 | CSPDLRQANTEAFF | TGCAGTCCCGATTTGCGACAGGCTAACACTGAAGCTTTCTTT
TRBJ1-1 | few | NA | TRBV5-1 | CASSLNGPQNTEAFF | TGCGCCAGCAGCTTGAATGGGCCTCAGAACACTGAAGCTTTCTTT
TRBJ2-7 | few | TRBD1 | TRBV12-3/TRBV12-4 | CASSFTGGQFNEQYF | TGTGCCAGCAGTTTTACAGGGGGCCAATTCAACGAGCAGTACTTC
TRBJ1-1 | NA | NA | TRBV7-6 | CASSLERNDRRNKSTEAFF | TGTGCCAGCAGCTTAGAACGGAACGACAGGCGCAATAAGAGCACTGAAGCTTTCTTT
TRBJ2-3 | many | NA | TRBV29-1 | CSAGLHTQYF | TGCAGCGCCGGACTTCATACGCAGTATTTT
TRBJ2-1 | NA | NA | TRBV24-1 | CATTAGSSYNEQVF | TGTGCCACCACGGCAGGGAGCTCCTACAATGAGCAGGTCTTC
TRBJ1-5 | NA | NA | TRBV20-1 | CSASGQVNPPQHF | TGCAGTGCTAGTGGGCAGGTCAATCCGCCCCAGCATTTT
TRBJ2-1 | few | NA | TRBV4-1 | CASSQGPGRSVIYNEQFF | TGCGCCAGCAGCCAAGGCCCCGGACGGAGTGTCATCTACAATGAGCAGTTCTTC
TRBJ1-1 | few | TRBD1 | TRBV10-3 | CAISPGQTNTEAFF | TGTGCCATCAGCCCGGGACAGACGAACACTGAAGCTTTCTTT
TRBJ1-5 | NA | NA | TRBV7-2 | CAGSLDRYSNQPQHF | TGTGCCGGCAGCTTAGACAGGTATAGCAATCAGCCCCAGCATTTT
TRBJ1-2 | NA | NA | TRBV27 | CASSPVTGGGYTF | TGTGCCAGCAGTCCCGTGACGGGGGGCGGCTACACCTTC
TRBJ2-1 | NA | NA | TRBV2 | CASSPPGPEQFF | TGTGCCAGCAGCCCCCCGGGACCCGAGCAGTTCTTC
TRBJ2-3 | many | TRBD1 | TRBV11-2 | CASNQGAVTDTQYF | TGTGCCAGCAACCAGGGGGCGGTCACAGATACGCAGTATTTT
TRBJ1-4 | few | NA | TRBV25-1 | CASSEYDPGAAEKLFF | TGTGCCAGCAGTGAATACGACCCGGGGGCTGCTGAAAAACTGTTTTTT
TRBJ1-1 | NA | NA | TRBV12-3/TRBV12-4 | CASSFDGSGTEAFF | TGTGCCAGCAGTTTCGACGGGTCAGGCACTGAAGCTTTCTTT
TRBJ1-5 | few | TRBD1 | TRBV7-2 | CASSLVTGDGQPQHF | TGTGCCAGCAGCTTAGTGACAGGGGACGGTCAGCCCCAGCATTTT
TRBJ2-6 | few | TRBD1 | TRBV10-3 | CAISESRGQSGANVLTF | TGTGCCATCAGTGAGTCCCGGGGACAGTCTGGGGCCAACGTCCTGACTTTC